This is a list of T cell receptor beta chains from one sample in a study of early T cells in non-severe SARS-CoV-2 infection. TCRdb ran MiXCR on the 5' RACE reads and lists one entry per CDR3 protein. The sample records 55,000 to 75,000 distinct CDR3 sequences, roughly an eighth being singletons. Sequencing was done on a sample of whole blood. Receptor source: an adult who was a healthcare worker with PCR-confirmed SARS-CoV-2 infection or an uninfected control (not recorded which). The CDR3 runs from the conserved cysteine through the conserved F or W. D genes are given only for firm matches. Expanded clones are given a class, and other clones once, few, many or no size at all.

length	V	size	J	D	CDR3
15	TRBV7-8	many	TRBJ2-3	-	CASSLAQVVTDTQYF
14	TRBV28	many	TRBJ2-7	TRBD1	CASSRQGTDYEQYF
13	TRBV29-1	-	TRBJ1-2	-	CSVGKGTDYGYTF
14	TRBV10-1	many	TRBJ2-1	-	CASSVGGIYNEQFF
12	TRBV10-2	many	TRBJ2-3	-	CATRDVTDTQYF
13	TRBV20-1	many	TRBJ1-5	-	CSARRDLNQPQHF
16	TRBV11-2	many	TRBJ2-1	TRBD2	CASSLAGTSGSNEQFF
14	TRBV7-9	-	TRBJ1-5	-	CASSEQGSNQPQHF
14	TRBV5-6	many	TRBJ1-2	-	CASSLQTALYGYTF
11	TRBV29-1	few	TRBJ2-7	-	CSVRRTHEQYF
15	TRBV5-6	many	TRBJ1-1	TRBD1	CASSPWTGRNTEAFF
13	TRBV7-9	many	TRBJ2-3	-	CASSNQGKDTQYF
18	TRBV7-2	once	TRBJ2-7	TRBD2	CASSPRLLASGGADEQYF
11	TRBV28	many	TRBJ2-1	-	CASFGEDEQFF
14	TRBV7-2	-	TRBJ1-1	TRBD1	CASSPRTGGTEAFF
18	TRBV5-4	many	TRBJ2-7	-	CASSHPTETTFVKAEQYF
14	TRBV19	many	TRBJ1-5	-	CASSKTGLGQPQHF
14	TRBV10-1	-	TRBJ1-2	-	CASSVRTACPGYTF
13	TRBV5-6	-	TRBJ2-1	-	CASSFTSRNEQFF
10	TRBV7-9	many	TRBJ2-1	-	CASGYNEQFF
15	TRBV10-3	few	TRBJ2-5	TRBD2	CAISQTSGVQETQYF
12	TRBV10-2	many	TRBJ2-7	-	CASRAGSYEQYF
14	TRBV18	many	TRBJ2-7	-	CASSPLGGDYEQYF
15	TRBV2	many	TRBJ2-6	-	CASSGEGFGANVLTF
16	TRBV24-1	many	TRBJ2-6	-	CATSDPIRSGANVLTF
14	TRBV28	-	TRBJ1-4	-	CASSTQAAYEKLFF
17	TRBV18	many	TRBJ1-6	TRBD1	CASSTTGGSSGNSPLHF
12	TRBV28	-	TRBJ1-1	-	CASSSQGIRAFF
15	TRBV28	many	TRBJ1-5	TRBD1	CASSLLTGGPQPQHF
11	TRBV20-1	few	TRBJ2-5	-	CSASEWETQYF
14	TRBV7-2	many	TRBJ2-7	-	CASSLGLLSHEQYF
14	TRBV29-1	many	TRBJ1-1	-	CSVGWGSMNTEAFF
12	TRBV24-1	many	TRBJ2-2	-	CATGGGTGELFF
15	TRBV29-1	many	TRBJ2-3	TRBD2	CSVEGTSGGTDTQYF
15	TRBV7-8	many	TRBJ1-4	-	CASSYTDSTNEKLFF
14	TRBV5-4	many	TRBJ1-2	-	CASSLDRSNYGYTF
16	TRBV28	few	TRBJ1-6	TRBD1	CASSPSGQGHNSPLHF
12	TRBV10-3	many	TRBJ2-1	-	CAISSNNNEQFF
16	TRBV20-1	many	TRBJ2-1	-	CSARDPRADYYNEQFF
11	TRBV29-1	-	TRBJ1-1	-	CSGGENTEAFF
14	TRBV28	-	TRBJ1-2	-	CASRVTDLEYGYTF
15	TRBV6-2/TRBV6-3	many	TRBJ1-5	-	CASSPQDGFNQPQHF
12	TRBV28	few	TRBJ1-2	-	CASSLALDGYTF
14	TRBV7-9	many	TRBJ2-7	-	CASSPGLGSYEQYF
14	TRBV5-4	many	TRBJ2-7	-	CASSLVGQPYEQYF
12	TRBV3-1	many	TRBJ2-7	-	CASSQYLDEQYF
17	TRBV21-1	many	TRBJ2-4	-	CASSPRVGGWAKNIQYF
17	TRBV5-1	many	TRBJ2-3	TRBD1	CASSGQAGTVTTDTQYF
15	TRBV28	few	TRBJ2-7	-	CASSFMGGKTYEQYF
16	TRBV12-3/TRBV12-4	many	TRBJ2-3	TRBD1	CASSSSRDRSTDTQYF
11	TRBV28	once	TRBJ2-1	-	CASSYNERQFF
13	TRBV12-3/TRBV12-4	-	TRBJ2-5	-	CASSFSVSETQYF
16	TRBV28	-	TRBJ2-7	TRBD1	CASEATGGGGSYEQYF